The rows below give T cell receptor beta chains drawn from one sample of a study of CD8 T cells in Susac syndrome. MiXCR, applied by TCRdb to the immunoSEQ multiplex PCR reads, yields one record per CDR3 protein. This table holds roughly 220,000 distinct CDR3 sequences, about 94% found once. The sample comprised CD4+ T cells from PBMCs. The receptors derive from a human donor with Susac syndrome. CDR3s include the opening cysteine and the closing phenylalanine or tryptophan. The D gene is left open where the match is weak.

j_call,d_call,v_call,cdr3_aa,cdr3_nt
TRBJ1-1,.,TRBV30,CASAQPEENTEAFF,TGTGCCTCGGCCCAGCCGGAGGAAAACACTGAAGCTTTCTTT
TRBJ2-4,.,TRBV20-1,CSAFEVRGSYIQYF,TGCAGTGCTTTCGAGGTTAGGGGGTCGTACATTCAGTACTTC
TRBJ1-6,.,TRBV9,CASSVVGDNDSPLHF,TGTGCCAGCAGCGTAGTCGGGGATAACGATTCACCCCTCCACTTT
TRBJ2-5,TRBD2,TRBV18,CASSPTSGETQYF,TGTGCCAGCTCACCAACTAGCGGGGAGACCCAGTACTTC
TRBJ2-2,.,TRBV4-3,CASSPRYAGELFF,TGCGCCAGCAGCCCTCGGTACGCCGGGGAGCTGTTTTTT
TRBJ1-2,.,TRBV3-1,CASSQEVGEKDGYTF,TGTGCCAGCAGCCAAGAGGTAGGGGAGAAGGATGGCTACACCTTC
TRBJ2-6,.,TRBV19,CASSMLGRATNVLTF,TGTGCCAGTAGTATGTTAGGAAGGGCTACCAACGTCCTGACTTTC
TRBJ2-2,.,TRBV9,CASSVFHRNTGELFF,TGTGCCAGCAGCGTCTTCCACAGGAACACCGGGGAGCTGTTTTTT
TRBJ1-2,TRBD1,TRBV30,CASSERQGTYGYTF,TGTGCCTCCTCGGAAAGACAGGGGACCTATGGCTACACCTTC
TRBJ1-2,.,TRBV1,CTSRPRDSRNYGYTF,TGCACCAGCAGACCCAGGGACAGTCGAAACTATGGCTACACCTTC
TRBJ1-6,.,TRBV5-1,CASSLAGDNSPLHF,TGCGCCAGCAGCTTGGCAGGGGATAATTCACCCCTCCACTTT
TRBJ1-5,TRBD1,TRBV5-6,CASSRTGEVPQHF,TGTGCCAGCAGTCGCACAGGGGAGGTGCCCCAGCATTTT
TRBJ1-1,TRBD1,TRBV12-3/TRBV12-4,CASSFGQGADGEAFF,TGTGCCAGCAGTTTCGGACAGGGGGCCGATGGTGAAGCTTTCTTT
TRBJ2-2,TRBD1,TRBV5-6,CASSSVLDRERAHTGELFF,TGTGCCAGCAGCTCCGTCCTGGACAGGGAAAGAGCGCATACCGGGGAGCTGTTTTTT
TRBJ2-5,.,TRBV27,CASSLGRFQETQYF,TGTGCCAGCAGTTTGGGCAGGTTCCAAGAGACCCAGTACTTC
TRBJ1-1,.,TRBV7-6,CASSLAPGLATEAFF,TGTGCCAGCAGCTTAGCGCCAGGGTTGGCCACTGAAGCTTTCTTT
TRBJ2-3,TRBD2,TRBV7-2,CASSDRRTGGGTDTQYF,TGTGCCAGCAGCGACCGGCGCACGGGGGGGGGCACAGATACGCAGTATTTT
TRBJ2-1,TRBD1,TRBV3-1,CASSQGQGTNEQFF,TGTGCCAGCAGCCAGGGACAGGGGACTAATGAGCAGTTCTTC
TRBJ1-6,.,TRBV6-1,CASSSRTVPSSYNSPLHF,TGTGCCAGCAGTAGCAGGACCGTACCCAGCTCCTATAATTCACCCCTCCACTTT
TRBJ1-2,.,TRBV5-1,CASSSDPAAGGYTF,TGCGCCAGCAGCTCCGACCCGGCGGCGGGAGGCTACACCTTC
TRBJ1-2,.,TRBV18,CASSPDQGPYGYTF,TGTGCCAGCTCACCAGACCAGGGCCCCTATGGCTACACCTTC
TRBJ2-5,.,TRBV5-1,CASGTLQETQYF,TGCGCCAGCGGGACACTCCAAGAGACCCAGTACTTC
TRBJ2-1,TRBD1,TRBV30,CAWSVQGIGNEQFF,TGTGCCTGGAGTGTACAGGGGATTGGTAATGAGCAGTTCTTC
TRBJ2-2,.,TRBV4-3,CASSLRESDTGELFF,TGCGCCAGCAGTCTAAGGGAAAGCGACACCGGGGAGCTGTTTTTT